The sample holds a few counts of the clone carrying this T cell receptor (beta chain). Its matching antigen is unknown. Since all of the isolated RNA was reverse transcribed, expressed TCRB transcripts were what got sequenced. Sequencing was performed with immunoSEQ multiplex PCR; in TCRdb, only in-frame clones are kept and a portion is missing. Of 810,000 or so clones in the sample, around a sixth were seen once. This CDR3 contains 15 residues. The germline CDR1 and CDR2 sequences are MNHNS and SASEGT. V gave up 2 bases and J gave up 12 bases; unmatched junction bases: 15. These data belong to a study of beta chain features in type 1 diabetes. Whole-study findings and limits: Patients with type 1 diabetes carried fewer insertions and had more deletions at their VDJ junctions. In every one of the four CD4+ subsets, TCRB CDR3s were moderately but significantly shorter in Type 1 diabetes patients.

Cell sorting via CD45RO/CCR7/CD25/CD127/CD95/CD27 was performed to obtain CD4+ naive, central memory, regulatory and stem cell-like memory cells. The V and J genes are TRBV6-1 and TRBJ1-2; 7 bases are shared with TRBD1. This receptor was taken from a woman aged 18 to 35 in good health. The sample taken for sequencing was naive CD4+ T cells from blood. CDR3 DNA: TGTGCCAGCAGTGAAAGGGGATCGACAGGGACTCCTGACACCTTC. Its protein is CASSERGSTGTPDTF.